Reported below is one T cell receptor beta chain. After removal of 4 bases from V and 2 bases from J, the junction contained 5 bases not matched to a gene. The CDR3 has 15 amino acids. Germline loops: CDR1 SGHRS, CDR2 YFSETQ. This sample stems from a study of T cell repertoires in ileal Crohn's disease. Using immunoSEQ multiplex PCR, the repertoire was profiled, and TCRdb retains in-frame clones only, with some absent. This sample has about 4,700 clones, with 60% to 80% found just once. The receptor was isolated from an adult with Crohn's disease. Sequencing input: ileal tissue. V gene TRBV5-1 combines with J gene TRBJ2-1; TRBD2 matches 8 bases. CDR3 protein: CASSATGGAYNEQFF. CDR3 bases: TGCGCCAGCAGCGCAACGGGGGGGGCCTACAATGAGCAGTTCTTC.